Listed below are T cell receptor beta chains from one sample, sequenced in a study of long-term antiretroviral therapy in people with HIV. Profiling relied on immunoSEQ multiplex PCR, and the TCRdb table lists in-frame clones only, not all of them. The sample lists approximately 22,000 clones; roughly four fifths were seen once. The sequenced sample was unsorted PBMCs, obtained 0.5 years before starting antiretroviral therapy. These receptors originate from a man aged 40-55 years with HIV. CDR3s leave out the opening cysteine and the closing phenylalanine or tryptophan. D genes are given only for firm matches.

V	J	D	CDR3
TRBV7-8	TRBJ1-2	TRBD1	ASSLEGQRIT
TRBV18	TRBJ1-4	.	ASSPGEKLF
TRBV13	TRBJ1-1	.	ASSLLDREAF
TRBV7-8	TRBJ1-1	.	ASSFAQNTEAF
TRBV6-5	TRBJ1-5	.	ASSYDSGQPQH
TRBV4-1	TRBJ2-5	TRBD2	ASSPGTSRETQY
TRBV15	TRBJ1-1	.	ATSRDTWVAEAF
TRBV7-8	TRBJ1-2	TRBD1	ASSLSDRGQYGYT
TRBV5-1	TRBJ1-1	TRBD1	ASSLDPGTGWTEAF
TRBV7-9	TRBJ2-2	TRBD2	ASSPRLAGGPGGELF
TRBV28	TRBJ2-5	.	ASSRTSGFQETQY
TRBV6-1	TRBJ2-2	TRBD2	ASSGGRLAANTGELF
TRBV7-3	TRBJ2-2	TRBD1	ASSLRSRGLTGELF
TRBV19	TRBJ1-1	TRBD1	ASRDRERGMNTEAF
TRBV18	TRBJ1-1	.	ASSPPSGVTEAF
TRBV14	TRBJ1-2	TRBD1	ASRMTGGGDGYT
TRBV4-1	TRBJ1-2	TRBD1	ASSLPGTGYGYT
TRBV5-4	TRBJ2-1	.	ASSPSGPADNEQF
TRBV19	TRBJ2-2	.	ASSYGANTGELF
TRBV2	TRBJ1-1	TRBD1	ASLQGPMNTEAF
TRBV6-1	TRBJ1-2	.	ASSELSGENYGYT
TRBV28	TRBJ1-6	.	ASRFGSSYNSPLH
TRBV28	TRBJ1-5	.	ASTTFKEQPQH
TRBV6-1	TRBJ1-1	.	ASSGSGTFNEAF
TRBV18	TRBJ1-4	.	ASSPGLNEKLF
TRBV5-4	TRBJ2-7	.	ASSSSEAVDEQY
TRBV7-2	TRBJ2-5	TRBD2	ASSLGPSGGQETQY
TRBV19	TRBJ2-7	.	ASSFQVSYEQY
TRBV10-1	TRBJ2-3	TRBD2	ASSESLAGSDTQY
TRBV19	TRBJ2-1	.	ASSILDAPSNEQF
TRBV10-3	TRBJ2-7	.	AISEGTALDLL
TRBV4-2	TRBJ2-2	TRBD2	ASSQELAGATGELF
TRBV18	TRBJ2-3	.	ASSQNKGTDTQY
TRBV7-2	TRBJ1-1	.	ASSLDGAGTEAF
TRBV4-3	TRBJ1-1	.	ASSLRAGALTEAF
TRBV6-6	TRBJ2-1	.	ASTRADTYHNEQF
TRBV6-6	TRBJ1-6	.	ASSQPNYNSPLH
TRBV25-1	TRBJ1-1	.	ASSDLAGPVFGAF
TRBV7-6	TRBJ1-6	TRBD1	ASSLWGQGSPLH
TRBV18	TRBJ2-4	.	ASSADSPGGLGKNIQY
TRBV7-2	TRBJ2-3	.	ASSPREGTQY
TRBV5-4	TRBJ2-7	.	ASSFTGVYEQY
TRBV2	TRBJ1-1	.	ASYLRANTEAF
TRBV15	TRBJ2-2	.	ATSGLGGPGGELF
TRBV30	TRBJ2-2	.	AWIGGGGPFNTGELF
TRBV18	TRBJ1-5	.	ASSPAGAGQPQH
TRBV7-6	TRBJ1-4	TRBD1	ASSSQTGFRLF
TRBV18	TRBJ1-6	.	ASSPRPPSGNNSPLH
TRBV7-2	TRBJ2-3	TRBD2	ASSRELAGGPLSTDTQY
TRBV14	TRBJ2-7	.	ASSPLRQGNEQY
TRBV9	TRBJ2-7	TRBD2	ASSVPTWRGDYEQY
TRBV7-2	TRBJ1-2	.	ASRDYGYT
TRBV2	TRBJ2-1	.	ASSLNSGINEQF